A single sample gave rise to the 10 T cell receptor beta chains below, sequenced in a study of blood T cell repertoires in COVID-19. Assay used: immunoSEQ multiplex PCR; TCRdb lists only in-frame clones, some missing. Here the sample spans 100,000 or so clones, roughly nine tenths being singletons. What was sequenced was peripheral blood. These receptors were collected from a man aged 45-65 years with acute or convalescent COVID-19.

This chain uses TRBV6-5 with TRBJ1-6; D gene unclear. Germline lookup yields CDR1 MNHEY and CDR2 SVGAGI. The CDR3 has 15 residues. Trimming took off 0 bases at V and 7 bases at J, with 10 bases between the two ends. CDR3 sequence reads: CASSYSYEGNSPLHF. In nucleotides, the CDR3 is TGTGCCAGCAGTTACTCGTACGAGGGCAATTCACCCCTCCACTTT.

The chain uses TRBV6-2 or TRBV6-3 and TRBJ2-3, with unresolved D. Germline CDR1 reads MNHEY; CDR2 reads SVGEGT. CDR3 length: 16 amino acids. The germline V and J ends were trimmed by 5 bases and 1 base, with 16 bases remaining between them. CDR3 sequence: CASSTRDGFGTDTQYF. The DNA for the CDR3 is TGTGCCAGCAGTACCCGAGACGGGTTTGGCACAGATACGCAGTATTTT.

The gene calls are TRBV9 and TRBJ1-2; TRBD1 matches 7 bases. The CDR3 sequence is 16 residues long. The germline gives CDR1 SGDLS, CDR2 YYNGEE. Trimming cost V 3 bases and J 2 bases; bases outside gene matches: 10. CDR3 nucleotides: TGTGCCAGCAGCGCCCGGGACAGCGAAGGGAACTATGGCTACACCTTC. Translated, it gives CASSARDSEGNYGYTF.

The chain recombines TRBV30 with TRBJ1-2; unclear D gene. Germline CDR1 and CDR2: GTSNPN and SVGIG (reference sequence). V was clipped by 1 base and J by 0 bases, with 9 bases between them. CDR3 size: 14 residues. In nucleotides, the CDR3 is TGTGCCTGGAGTGCGCCGGGAGCTAACTATGGCTACACCTTC. Amino acid sequence: CAWSAPGANYGYTF.

This clone turned up a few times. This chain connects TRBV13 to TRBJ1-5; TRBD1 might be the D (6 bases). This CDR3 comprises 14 residues. The V and J ends lost 2 bases and 11 bases respectively, with 16 bases between them. Germline V lookup: CDR1 PRHDT, CDR2 FYEKMQ (reference sequence). The CDR3: CASSLNRASGAQHF. CDR3 DNA sequence: TGTGCCAGCAGCTTAAACAGGGCTTCAGGGGCCCAGCATTTT.

The V gene is TRBV29-1, the J gene TRBJ2-2, with 8 nucleotides matching TRBD1. CDR3 length: 14 amino acids. After removal of 1 base from V and 6 bases from J, the junction contained 4 bases not matched to a gene. CDR1 and CDR2 (germline): SQVTM, ANQGSEA. CDR3 sequence: CSVEVSTGAGELFF. The CDR3 region has the DNA TGCAGCGTTGAAGTGTCGACAGGGGCCGGGGAGCTGTTTTTT.

This sequence joins TRBV6-6 and TRBJ1-1; tentatively, D is TRBD1 (5 bases). This CDR3 has 11 amino acids. V lost 7 bases, J lost 11 bases, and 14 bases lay in between. Germline CDR1 and CDR2: MNHNY and SVGAGI (reference sequence). The CDR3, as DNA: TGTGCCAGCACCAACCCAGGGTTTGCTTTCTTT. Its protein is CASTNPGFAFF.

This sequence joins TRBV11-2 and TRBJ2-7, with TRBD2 matching 7 bases. The CDR3 sequence is 14 residues long. V lost 6 bases, J lost 2 bases, and 7 bases stayed unmatched. The V gene's germline CDR1 is SGHAT and CDR2 FQNNGV. CDR3 nucleotides: TGTGCCAGCAGGATAGCGGGTCTTACCTACGAGCAGTACTTC. This codes for CASRIAGLTYEQYF. Based on the CDR3 plus reference TRBV11-2 and TRBJ2-7, the full variable domain is EAGVAQSPRYKIIEKRQSVAFWCNPISGHATLYWYQQILGQGPKLLIQFQNNGVVDDSQLPKDRFSAERLKGVDSTLKIQPAKLEDSAVYLCASRIAGLTYEQYFGPGTRLTVT.

The chain uses TRBV7-3 and TRBJ1-3; tentative D call: TRBD1 (6 bases). The CDR3 runs to 16 residues. CDR1 and CDR2 from the germline V gene are SGHTA and FQGTGA. V was pared by 5 bases and J by 3 bases, with 17 bases between. DNA of the CDR3: TGTGCCAGCAGCCCGCACCAGGGGTTGCGTGGAAACACCATATATTTT. It translates to CASSPHQGLRGNTIYF.

The V and J genes are TRBV5-1 and TRBJ1-3; 8 bases are a match to TRBD1. This CDR3 spans 15 amino acids. Germline loops: CDR1 SGHRS, CDR2 YFSETQ. The V segment lost 4 bases and the J segment 1 base; nucleotides outside the gene matches: 4. This CDR3 is CASSETGASGNTIYF. The CDR3 nucleotides read TGCGCCAGCAGCGAGACAGGGGCTTCTGGAAACACCATATATTTT.